The source of this T cell receptor (beta chain) is a study of blood T cell repertoires in COVID-19 (dated by TCRdb to about 2020). For the wider study: Samples from collaborators originated in the United States, Italy and Spain and spanned both the acute and convalescent phases of COVID-19. The material from the prospective study consisted of cDNA or gDNA derived from T cells, B-cell-depleted T cells, or PBMCs. Deeply sampled blood TCRbeta repertoires from subjects exposed to, actively infected with, or recovered from COVID-19 were included in the dataset. The repertoires were made available in a free public database intended to serve as a resource for research on the immune response to SARS-CoV-2. Samples were obtained from the ongoing ImmuneRACE study (first 160 participants) and from over 1,000 subjects provided by 6 global collaborators. A de-identified subject ID, COVID-19 status, age in years and sex were almost always included in the sample metadata. Where available, HLA class I and class II types were obtained from metadata supplied by the sample provider rather than from assay-based typing.

What the work shows at the level of the full study, not this receptor alone: The quantity of clinical and demographic metadata differed by source and by participant and was supplied without curation.

Each collaborating institution followed its own protocols to collect whole blood in K2EDTA tubes. For TCRbeta analysis, collaborator samples were shipped as frozen whole blood, as isolated PBMCs, or as DNA extracted from either sample type. Regarding this clone: No antigen is known for it. No much larger clonotype is one base removed from it; base qualities were not supplied.

The CDR3 measures 17 amino acids from cysteine to phenylalanine. Just the 51-base CDR3 DNA is kept, in frame starting at base 1. TCRbeta CDR3 regions were amplified from genomic DNA using the immunoSEQ Assay, a bias-controlled multiplex PCR. From the authors' description of their analysis: The number of nucleated cells in each sample was estimated from the amplification of reference gene primers within the assay. To quantify the absolute abundance of each unique TCRbeta CDR3 rearrangement, sequence reads were collapsed and filtered. For each sample, productive Simpson clonality was calculated as the square root of Simpson's diversity index across productive rearrangements. TCRdb took over this immuneACCESS table, retaining in-frame rearrangements with V and J assigned. Such tables are incomplete; in checked studies, under half of the missing clones stem from an unresolved V gene, and the remainder is unexplained. V, J and clone size derive from that table, while D and trimming were established from the DNA sequence. This sample comprises under 250,000 clones, about 82% of them detected only once. The ten largest account for 5.5% to 8% of the sample.

This TCR came from a woman aged 55-70 years with active or convalescent COVID-19. The source material was peripheral blood. The chain couples TRBV12-2 to TRBJ2-1; the table names TRBD1, a call not compared with the DNA. TRBV12-2 is assigned pseudogene status. The CDR3 region has the sequence CASRPRARQGPYNEQFF. The nucleotide sequence is given as TGTGCAAGTCGCCCACGTGCTCGACAGGGACCCTACAATGAGCAGTTCTTC.